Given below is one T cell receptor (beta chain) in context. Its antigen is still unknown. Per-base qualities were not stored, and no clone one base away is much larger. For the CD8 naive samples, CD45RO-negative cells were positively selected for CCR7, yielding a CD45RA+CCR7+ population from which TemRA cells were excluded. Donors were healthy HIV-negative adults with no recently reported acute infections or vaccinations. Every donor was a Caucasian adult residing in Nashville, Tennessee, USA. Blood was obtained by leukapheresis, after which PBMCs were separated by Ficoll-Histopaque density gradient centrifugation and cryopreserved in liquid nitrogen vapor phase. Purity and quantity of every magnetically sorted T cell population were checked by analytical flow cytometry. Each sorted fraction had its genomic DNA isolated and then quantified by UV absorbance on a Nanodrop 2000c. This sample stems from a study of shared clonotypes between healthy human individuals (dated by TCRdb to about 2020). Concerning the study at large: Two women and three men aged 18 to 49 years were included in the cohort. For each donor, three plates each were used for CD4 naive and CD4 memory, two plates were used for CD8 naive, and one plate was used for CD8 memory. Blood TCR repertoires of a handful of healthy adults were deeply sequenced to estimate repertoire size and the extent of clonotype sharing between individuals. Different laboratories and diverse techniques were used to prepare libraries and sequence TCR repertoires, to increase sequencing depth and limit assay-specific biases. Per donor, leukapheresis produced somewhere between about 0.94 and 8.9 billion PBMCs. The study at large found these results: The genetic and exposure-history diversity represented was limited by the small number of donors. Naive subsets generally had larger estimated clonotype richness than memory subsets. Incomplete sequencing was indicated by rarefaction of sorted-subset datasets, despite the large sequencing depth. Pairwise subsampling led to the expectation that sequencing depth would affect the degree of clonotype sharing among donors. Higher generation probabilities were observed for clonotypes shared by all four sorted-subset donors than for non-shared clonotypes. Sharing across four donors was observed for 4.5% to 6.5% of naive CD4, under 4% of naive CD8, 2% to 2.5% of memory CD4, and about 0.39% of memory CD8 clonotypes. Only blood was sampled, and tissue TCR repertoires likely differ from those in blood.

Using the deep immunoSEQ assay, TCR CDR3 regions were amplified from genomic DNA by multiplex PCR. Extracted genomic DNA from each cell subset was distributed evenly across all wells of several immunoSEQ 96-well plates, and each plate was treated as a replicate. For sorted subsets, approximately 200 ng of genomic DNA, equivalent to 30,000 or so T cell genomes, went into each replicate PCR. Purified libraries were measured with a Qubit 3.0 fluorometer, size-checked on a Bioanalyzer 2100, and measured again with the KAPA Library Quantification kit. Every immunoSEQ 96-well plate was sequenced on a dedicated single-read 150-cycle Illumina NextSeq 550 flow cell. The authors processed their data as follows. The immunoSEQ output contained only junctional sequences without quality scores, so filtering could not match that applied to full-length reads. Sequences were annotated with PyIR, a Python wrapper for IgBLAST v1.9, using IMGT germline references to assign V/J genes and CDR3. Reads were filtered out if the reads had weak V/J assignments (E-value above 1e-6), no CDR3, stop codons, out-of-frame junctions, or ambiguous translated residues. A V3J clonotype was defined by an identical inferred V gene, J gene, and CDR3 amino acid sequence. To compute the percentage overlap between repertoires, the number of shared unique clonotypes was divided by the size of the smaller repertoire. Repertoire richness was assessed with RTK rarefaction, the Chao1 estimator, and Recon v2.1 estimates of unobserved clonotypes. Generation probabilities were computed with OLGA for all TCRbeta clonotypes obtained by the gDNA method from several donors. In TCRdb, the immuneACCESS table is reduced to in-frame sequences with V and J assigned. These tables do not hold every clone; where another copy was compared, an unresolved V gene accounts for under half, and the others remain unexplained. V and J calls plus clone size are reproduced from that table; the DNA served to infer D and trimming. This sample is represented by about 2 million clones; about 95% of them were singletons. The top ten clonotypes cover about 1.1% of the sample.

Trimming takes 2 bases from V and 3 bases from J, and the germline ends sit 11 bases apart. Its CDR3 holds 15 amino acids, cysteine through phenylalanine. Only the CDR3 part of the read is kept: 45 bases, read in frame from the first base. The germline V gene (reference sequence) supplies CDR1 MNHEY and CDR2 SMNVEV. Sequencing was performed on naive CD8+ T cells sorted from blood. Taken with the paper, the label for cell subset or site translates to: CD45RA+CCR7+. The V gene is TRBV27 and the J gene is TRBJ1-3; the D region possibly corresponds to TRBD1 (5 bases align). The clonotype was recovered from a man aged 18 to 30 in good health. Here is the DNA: TGTGCCAGCAGTTTAAAGGGGCCGGATGGAAACACCATATATTTT. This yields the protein CASSLKGPDGNTIYF.